This TCR beta chain was sequenced in a study of T-cell memory formation after mild COVID-19. Study overall: For the most part, TCR clusters were specific to one donor.

Overall study findings and caveats: Clones contracting across day 15 to 85 had a balanced CD4/CD8 profile; later expanding clones leaned CD4+.

This clonotype was observed a handful of times. Its antigen is as yet unknown. Amplification by 5'RACE using constant-segment primers produced TCR alpha and TCR beta cDNA libraries that carried sample barcodes and UMIs. TCRdb processed the 5' RACE reads anew with MiXCR; each CDR3 protein has one entry. The profile shows around 250,000 distinct CDR3 sequences, around 15% of them singletons. The sequenced sample consisted of PBMCs or a T cell subset sorted from them (not recorded which). The sequence was collected from a man aged 18 to 35 who had mild COVID-19 (a few samples of this study predate the infection). Cell type and time point are not known.

The CDR3 coding sequence is TGTGCCAGCGAGAGGGGGGCCCAGGAGACCCAGTACTTC. It specifies CASERGAQETQYF. The J gene is TRBJ2-5, the V gene TRBV2; tentatively, D is TRBD1 or TRBD2 (6 bases each). The CDR3 runs to 13 residues. In germline, CDR1 is SNHLY, CDR2 FYNNEI. Trimming took 8 bases from V and 5 from J, leaving 15 bases between them.